This T cell receptor (beta chain) was captured by sequencing in a study of shared clonotypes between healthy human individuals. Study-level points and caveats: An anticipated effect of sequencing depth on clonotype sharing among donors was recognized.

For this clone: What it binds is not known.

Profiled with immunoSEQ multiplex PCR; TCRdb holds only in-frame clones, not every one. This table has 2 million to 2.5 million clones, about nine tenths appearing once. Germline values: CDR1 LGHNA, CDR2 YSLEER. V was clipped by 3 bases and J by 4 bases; unmatched bases: 11. This CDR3 is 16 amino acids long. All participating donors were Caucasian adults from Nashville, Tennessee. The origin of this receptor is a man between 18 and 29 years old in good health. Some clones in this sample may be carry-over from other donors' samples. Sequenced input: naive CD4+ T cells from PBMCs. Subset: CD45RA+ positively selected. The chain links TRBV4-3 to TRBJ2-7; TRBD1 matches at 8 bases. The CDR3 DNA reads TGCGCCAGCAGCCACATCACTGGACAGGGACCTTACGAGCAGTACTTC. This encodes CASSHITGQGPYEQYF.